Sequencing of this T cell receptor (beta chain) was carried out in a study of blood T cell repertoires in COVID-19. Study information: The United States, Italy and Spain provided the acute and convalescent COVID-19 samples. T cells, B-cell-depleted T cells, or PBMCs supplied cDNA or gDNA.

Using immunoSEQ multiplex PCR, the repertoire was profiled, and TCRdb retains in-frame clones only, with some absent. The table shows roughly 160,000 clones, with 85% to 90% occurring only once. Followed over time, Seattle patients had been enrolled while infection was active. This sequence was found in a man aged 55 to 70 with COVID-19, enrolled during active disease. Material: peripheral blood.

The CDR3 nucleotides read TGCAGCGTTGATCCCGGTTATGGCTACACCTTC. Protein: CSVDPGYGYTF. V usage is TRBV29-1 and J usage is TRBJ1-2, with unresolved D. Germline V gene lookup returns CDR1 SQVTM and CDR2 ANQGSEA. CDR3 length: 11 amino acids. The ends were cut back, 3 bases at V and 5 bases at J, with 7 bases in the middle.